This T cell receptor (beta chain) was sequenced for a study of blood T cell repertoires in COVID-19. In the study's own analysis: Reference gene primer amplification gave nucleated cell count estimates. Method: immunoSEQ multiplex PCR; TCRdb's copy keeps in-frame clones and lacks some. V, J and clone size derive from that table, while D and trimming were established from the DNA sequence. Of around 120,000 clones in the sample, approximately 90% were seen once. The ends were cut back, 1 base at V and 1 base at J, with 7 bases in the middle. The CDR3 runs to 14 residues. The germline V gene has CDR1 SEHNR and CDR2 FQNEAQ (reference sequence).

This clonotype was sampled from a human donor in a cohort sampled during active COVID-19. The sample comprised peripheral blood. This rearrangement joins TRBV7-9 to TRBJ1-2, with D perhaps TRBD1 (5 bases). The CDR3 DNA is TGTGCCAGCAGCTTAGGGGGACTTAACTATGGCTACACCTTC. Protein sequence: CASSLGGLNYGYTF.